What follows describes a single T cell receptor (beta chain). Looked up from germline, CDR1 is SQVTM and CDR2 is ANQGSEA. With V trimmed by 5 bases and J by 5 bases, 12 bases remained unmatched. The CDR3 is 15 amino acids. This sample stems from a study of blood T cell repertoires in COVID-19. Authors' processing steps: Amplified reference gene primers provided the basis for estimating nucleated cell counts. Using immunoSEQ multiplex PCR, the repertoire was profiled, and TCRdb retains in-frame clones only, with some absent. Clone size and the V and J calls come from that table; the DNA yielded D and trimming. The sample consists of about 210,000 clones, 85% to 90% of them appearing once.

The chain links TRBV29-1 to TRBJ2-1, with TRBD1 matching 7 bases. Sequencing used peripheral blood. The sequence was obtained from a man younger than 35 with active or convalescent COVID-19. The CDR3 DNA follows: TGCAGCGTTCTAGTGGGACAGCTCGCAGACAATGAGCAGTTCTTC. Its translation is CSVLVGQLADNEQFF.